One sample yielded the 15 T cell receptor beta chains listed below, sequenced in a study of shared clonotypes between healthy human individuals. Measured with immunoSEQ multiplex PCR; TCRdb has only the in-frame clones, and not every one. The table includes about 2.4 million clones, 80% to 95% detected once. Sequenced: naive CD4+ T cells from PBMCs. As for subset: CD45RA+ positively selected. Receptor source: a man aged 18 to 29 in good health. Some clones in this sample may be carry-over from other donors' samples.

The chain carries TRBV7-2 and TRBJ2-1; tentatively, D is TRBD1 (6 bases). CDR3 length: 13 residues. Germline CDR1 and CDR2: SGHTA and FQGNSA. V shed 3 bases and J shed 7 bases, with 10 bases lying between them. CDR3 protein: CASSFDQGNEQFF. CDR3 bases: TGTGCCAGCAGCTTCGATCAGGGGAATGAGCAGTTCTTC.

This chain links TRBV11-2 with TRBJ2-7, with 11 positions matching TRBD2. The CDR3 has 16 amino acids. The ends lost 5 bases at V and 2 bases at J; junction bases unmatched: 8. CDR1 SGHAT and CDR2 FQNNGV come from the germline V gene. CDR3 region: CASSLRLAGKPYEQYF. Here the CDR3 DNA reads TGTGCCAGCAGCCTAAGACTAGCGGGAAAACCCTACGAGCAGTACTTC. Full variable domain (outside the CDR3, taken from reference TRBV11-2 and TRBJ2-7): EAGVAQSPRYKIIEKRQSVAFWCNPISGHATLYWYQQILGQGPKLLIQFQNNGVVDDSQLPKDRFSAERLKGVDSTLKIQPAKLEDSAVYLCASSLRLAGKPYEQYFGPGTRLTVT.

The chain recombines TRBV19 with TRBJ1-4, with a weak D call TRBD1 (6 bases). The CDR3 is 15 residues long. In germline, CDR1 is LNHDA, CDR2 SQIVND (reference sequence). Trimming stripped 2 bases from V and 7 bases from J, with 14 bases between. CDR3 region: CASSIPGTFPEKLFF. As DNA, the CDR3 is TGTGCCAGTAGTATACCCGGGACATTTCCTGAAAAACTGTTTTTT.

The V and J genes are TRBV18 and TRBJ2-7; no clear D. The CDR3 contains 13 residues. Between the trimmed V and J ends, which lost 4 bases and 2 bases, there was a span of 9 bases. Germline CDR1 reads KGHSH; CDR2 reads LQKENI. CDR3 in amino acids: CASSLDRTYEQYF. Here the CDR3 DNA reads TGTGCCAGCTCACTGGACCGTACCTACGAGCAGTACTTC.

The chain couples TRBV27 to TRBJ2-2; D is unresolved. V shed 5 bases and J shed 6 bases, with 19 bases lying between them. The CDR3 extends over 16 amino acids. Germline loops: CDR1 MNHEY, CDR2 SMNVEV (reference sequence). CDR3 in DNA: TGTGCCAGCAGTGAACAGCATGAGAGGTTGTCCGGGGAGCTGTTTTTT. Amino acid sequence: CASSEQHERLSGELFF.

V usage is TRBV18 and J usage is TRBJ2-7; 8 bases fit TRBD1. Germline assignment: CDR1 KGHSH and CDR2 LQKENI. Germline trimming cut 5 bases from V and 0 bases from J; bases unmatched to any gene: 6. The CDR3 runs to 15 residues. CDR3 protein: CASSDRGSSSYEQYF. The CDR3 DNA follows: TGTGCCAGCTCAGACAGGGGTTCCAGCTCCTACGAGCAGTACTTC.

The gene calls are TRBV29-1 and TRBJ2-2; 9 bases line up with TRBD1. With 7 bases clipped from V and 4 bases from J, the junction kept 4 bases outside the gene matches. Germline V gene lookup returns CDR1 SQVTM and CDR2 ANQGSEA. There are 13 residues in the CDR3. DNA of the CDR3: TGCAGCGGCCGGACAGGGGCCACCGGGGAGCTGTTTTTT. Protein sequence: CSGRTGATGELFF.

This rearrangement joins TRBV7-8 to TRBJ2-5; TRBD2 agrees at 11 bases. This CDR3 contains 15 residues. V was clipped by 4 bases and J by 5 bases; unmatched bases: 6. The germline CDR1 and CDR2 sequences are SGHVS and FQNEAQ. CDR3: CASSSLAGGGETQYF. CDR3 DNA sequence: TGTGCCAGCAGCTCCCTAGCGGGAGGTGGTGAGACCCAGTACTTC.

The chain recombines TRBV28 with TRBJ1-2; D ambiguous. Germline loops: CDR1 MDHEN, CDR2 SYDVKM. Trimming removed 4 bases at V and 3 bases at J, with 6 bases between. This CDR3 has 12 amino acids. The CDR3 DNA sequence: TGTGCCAGCAGTTCGATGGACTATGGCTACACCTTC. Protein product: CASSSMDYGYTF.

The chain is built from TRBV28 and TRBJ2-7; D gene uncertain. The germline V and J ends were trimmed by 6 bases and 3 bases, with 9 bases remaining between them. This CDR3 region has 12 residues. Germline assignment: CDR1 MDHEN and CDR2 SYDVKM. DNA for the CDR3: TGTGCCAGCAGACCCCGACTCTACGAGCAGTACTTC. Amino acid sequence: CASRPRLYEQYF.

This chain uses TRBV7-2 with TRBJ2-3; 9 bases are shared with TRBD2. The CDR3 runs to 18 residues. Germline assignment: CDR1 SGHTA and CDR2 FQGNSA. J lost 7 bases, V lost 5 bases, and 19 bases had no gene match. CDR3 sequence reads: CASSPGTSFGGGENTQYF. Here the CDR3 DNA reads TGTGCCAGCAGCCCAGGGACTAGCTTTGGGGGGGGAGAAAATACGCAGTATTTT.

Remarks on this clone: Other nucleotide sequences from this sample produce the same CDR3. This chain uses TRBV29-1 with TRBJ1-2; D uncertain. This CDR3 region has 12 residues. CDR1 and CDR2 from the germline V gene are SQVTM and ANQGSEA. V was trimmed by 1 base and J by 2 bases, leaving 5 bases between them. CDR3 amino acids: CSVEGQNYGYTF. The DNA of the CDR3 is TGCAGCGTTGAAGGGCAAAACTATGGCTACACCTTC.

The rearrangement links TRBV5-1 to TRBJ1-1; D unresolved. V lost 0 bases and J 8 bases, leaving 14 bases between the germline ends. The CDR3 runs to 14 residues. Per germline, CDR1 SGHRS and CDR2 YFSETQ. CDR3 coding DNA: TGCGCCAGCAGCTTGGAAGCGGCTGCGGGCGAAGCTTTCTTT. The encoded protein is CASSLEAAAGEAFF.

The CDR3 region is CASSFARGDQPQHF. CDR3 DNA: TGTGCCAGCAGTTTCGCTAGGGGGGATCAGCCCCAGCATTTT. J is TRBJ1-5 and V is TRBV2; maybe TRBD1 (6 bases). The CDR3 covers 14 residues. Germline V gives CDR1 SNHLY, CDR2 FYNNEI. Between the trimmed V and J ends, which lost 5 bases and 5 bases, there was a span of 13 bases.

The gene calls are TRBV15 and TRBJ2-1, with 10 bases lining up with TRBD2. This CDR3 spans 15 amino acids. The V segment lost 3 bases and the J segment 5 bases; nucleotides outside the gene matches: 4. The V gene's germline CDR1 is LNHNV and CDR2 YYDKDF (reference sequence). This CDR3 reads CATSSRLAGDNEQFF. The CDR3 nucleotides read TGTGCCACCAGCAGTCGGCTAGCGGGGGACAATGAGCAGTTCTTC.